This entry describes one T cell receptor (beta chain). What it binds is unknown. Germline CDR1 SGHTA, CDR2 FQGNSA. This CDR3 region has 14 residues. V was clipped by 0 bases and J by 9 bases; unmatched bases: 2. Both 60 Vbeta primers and 13 Jbeta primers went into the PCR. The method was immunoSEQ multiplex PCR; TCRdb's version includes in-frame clones alone and lacks a portion of them. In the table there are 200,000 to 250,000 clones, approximately 82% of which are singletons. The data belong to a study of cytomegalovirus exposure and HLA in healthy donors. General study findings and limits: The study put 150 to 200 TCR beta chains on its list as cytomegalovirus-associated. A reported reduction in N-insertions relative to the roughly 610-donor mean was seen in an Asian-associated ancestry cluster in a later analysis.

Sequenced sample: PBMCs. This TCR was recovered from a man aged 18 to 29 in good health and CMV-seronegative. The V call is TRBV7-2, the J call TRBJ1-6; TRBD1 matches at 7 bases. The CDR3 region is CASSLAGGGSPLHF. The DNA for the CDR3 is TGTGCCAGCAGCTTAGCAGGGGGCGGTTCACCCCTCCACTTT.